This TCR beta chain was retrieved from a study of early T cells in non-severe SARS-CoV-2 infection. Germline CDR1 reads MDHEN; CDR2 reads SYDVKM. Trimming stripped 8 bases from V and 2 bases from J, with 16 bases between. The CDR3 runs 14 residues. TCRdb processed the 5' RACE reads anew with MiXCR; each CDR3 protein has one entry. The sample holds 60,000 to 90,000 distinct CDR3 sequences, over 9% seen once. Source material: whole blood. The origin of this receptor is an adult who was a healthcare worker with PCR-confirmed SARS-CoV-2 infection or an uninfected control (not recorded which). The chain carries TRBV28 and TRBJ2-7; D possibly matches TRBD1 or TRBD2 (5 bases each). CDR3 protein: CASCDGTRAYEQYF. CDR3 in DNA: TGTGCCAGCTGCGACGGGACGCGCGCCTACGAGCAGTACTTC.